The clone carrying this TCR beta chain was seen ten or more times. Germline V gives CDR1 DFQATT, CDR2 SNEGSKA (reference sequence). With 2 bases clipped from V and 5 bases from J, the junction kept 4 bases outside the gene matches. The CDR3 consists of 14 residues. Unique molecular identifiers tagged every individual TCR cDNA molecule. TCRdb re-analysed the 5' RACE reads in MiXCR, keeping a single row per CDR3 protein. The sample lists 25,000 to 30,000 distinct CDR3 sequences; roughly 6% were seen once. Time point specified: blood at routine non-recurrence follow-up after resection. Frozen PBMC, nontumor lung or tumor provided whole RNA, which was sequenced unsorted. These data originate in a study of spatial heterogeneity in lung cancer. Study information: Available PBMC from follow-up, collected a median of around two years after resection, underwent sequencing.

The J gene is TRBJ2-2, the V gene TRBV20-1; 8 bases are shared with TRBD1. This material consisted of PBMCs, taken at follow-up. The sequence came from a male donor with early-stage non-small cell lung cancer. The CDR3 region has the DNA TGCAGTGCTAGAACCGACAGGGGAACCGGGGAGCTGTTTTTT. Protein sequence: CSARTDRGTGELFF.